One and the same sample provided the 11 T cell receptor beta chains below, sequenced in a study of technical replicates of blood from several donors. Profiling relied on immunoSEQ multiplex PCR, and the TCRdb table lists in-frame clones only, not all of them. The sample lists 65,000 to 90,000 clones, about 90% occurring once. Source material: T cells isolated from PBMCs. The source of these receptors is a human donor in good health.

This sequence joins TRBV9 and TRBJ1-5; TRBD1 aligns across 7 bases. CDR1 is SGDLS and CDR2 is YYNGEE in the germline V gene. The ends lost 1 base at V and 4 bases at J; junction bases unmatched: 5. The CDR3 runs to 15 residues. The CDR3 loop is CASSVSGTVNQPQHF. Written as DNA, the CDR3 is TGTGCCAGCAGCGTATCGGGGACAGTTAATCAGCCCCAGCATTTT.

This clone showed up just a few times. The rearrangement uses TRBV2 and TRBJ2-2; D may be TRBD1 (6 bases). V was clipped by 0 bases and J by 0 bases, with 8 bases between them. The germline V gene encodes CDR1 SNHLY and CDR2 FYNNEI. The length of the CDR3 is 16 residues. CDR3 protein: CASSEAGAANTGELFF. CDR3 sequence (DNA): TGTGCCAGCAGTGAAGCGGGGGCAGCGAACACCGGGGAGCTGTTTTTT.

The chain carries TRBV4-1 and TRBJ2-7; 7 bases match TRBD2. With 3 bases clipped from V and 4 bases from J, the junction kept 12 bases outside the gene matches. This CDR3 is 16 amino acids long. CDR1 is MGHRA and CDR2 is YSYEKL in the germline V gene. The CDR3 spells CASSHRASGRTYEQYF. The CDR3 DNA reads TGCGCCAGCAGCCATCGGGCTAGCGGCAGAACGTACGAGCAGTACTTC.

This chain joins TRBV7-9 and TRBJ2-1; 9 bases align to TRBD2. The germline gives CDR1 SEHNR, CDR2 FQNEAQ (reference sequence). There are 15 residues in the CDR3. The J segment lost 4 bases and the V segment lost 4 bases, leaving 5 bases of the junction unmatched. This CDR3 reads CASSYSGSYYNEQFF. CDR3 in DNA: TGTGCCAGCAGCTATAGCGGGAGTTATTACAATGAGCAGTTCTTC. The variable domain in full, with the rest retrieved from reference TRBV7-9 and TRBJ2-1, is DTGVSQNPRHKITKRGQNVTFRCDPISEHNRLYWYRQTLGQGPEFLTYFQNEAQLEKSRLLSDRFSAERPKGSFSTLEIQRTEQGDSAMYLCASSYSGSYYNEQFFGPGTRLTVL.

This CDR3 reads CASSLGSGRSYNEQFF. The DNA for the CDR3 is TGTGCCAGCAGCTTGGGTAGCGGGCGTTCCTACAATGAGCAGTTCTTC. The chain uses TRBV5-4 and TRBJ2-1; 7 nucleotides agree with TRBD2. V lost 0 bases, J lost 1 base, and 4 bases stayed unmatched. CDR1 is SGHNT and CDR2 is YYREEE in the germline V gene (reference sequence). The CDR3 is made up of 16 amino acids.

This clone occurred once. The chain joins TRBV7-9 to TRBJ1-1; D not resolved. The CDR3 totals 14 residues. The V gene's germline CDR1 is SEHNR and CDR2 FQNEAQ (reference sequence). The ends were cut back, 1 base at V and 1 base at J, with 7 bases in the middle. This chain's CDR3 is CASSLVRGNTEAFF. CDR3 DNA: TGTGCCAGCAGCTTAGTTCGGGGGAACACTGAAGCTTTCTTT.

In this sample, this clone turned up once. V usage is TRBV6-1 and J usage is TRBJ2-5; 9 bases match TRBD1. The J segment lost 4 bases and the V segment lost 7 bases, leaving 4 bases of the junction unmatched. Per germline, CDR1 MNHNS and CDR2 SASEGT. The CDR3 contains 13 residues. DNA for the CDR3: TGTGCCAGCATCGGGACAGGGAGAGAGACCCAGTACTTC. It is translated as CASIGTGRETQYF.

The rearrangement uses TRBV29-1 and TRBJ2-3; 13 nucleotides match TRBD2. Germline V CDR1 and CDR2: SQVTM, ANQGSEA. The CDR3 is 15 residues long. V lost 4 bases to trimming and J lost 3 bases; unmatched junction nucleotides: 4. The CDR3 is CSVGGLAGQTDTQYF. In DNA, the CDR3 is TGCAGCGTTGGGGGACTAGCGGGACAAACAGATACGCAGTATTTT.

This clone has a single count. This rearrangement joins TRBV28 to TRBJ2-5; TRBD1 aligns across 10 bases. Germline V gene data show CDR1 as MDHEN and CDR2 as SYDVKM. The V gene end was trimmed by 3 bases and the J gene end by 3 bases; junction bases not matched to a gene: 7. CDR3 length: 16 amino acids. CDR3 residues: CASSLIGTGVKETQYF. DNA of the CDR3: TGTGCCAGCAGTTTGATAGGGACAGGGGTAAAAGAGACCCAGTACTTC. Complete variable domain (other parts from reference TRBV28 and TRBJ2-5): DVKVTQSSRYLVKRTGEKVFLECVQDMDHENMFWYRQDPGLGLRLIYFSYDVKMKEKGDIPEGYSVSREKKERFSLILESASTNQTSMYLCASSLIGTGVKETQYFGPGTRLLVL.

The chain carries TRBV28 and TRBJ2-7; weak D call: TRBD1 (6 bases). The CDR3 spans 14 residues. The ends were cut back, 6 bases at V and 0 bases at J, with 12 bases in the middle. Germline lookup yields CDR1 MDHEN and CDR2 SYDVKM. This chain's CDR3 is CASRRTVPSYEQYF. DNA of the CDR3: TGTGCCAGCAGGCGGACAGTTCCCTCCTACGAGCAGTACTTC.

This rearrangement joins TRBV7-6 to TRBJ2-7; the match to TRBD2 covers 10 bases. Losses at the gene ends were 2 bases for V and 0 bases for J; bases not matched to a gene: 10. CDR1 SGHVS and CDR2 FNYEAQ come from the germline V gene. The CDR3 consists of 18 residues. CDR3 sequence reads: CASSLSLAGVNSSYEQYF. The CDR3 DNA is TGTGCCAGCAGCTTAAGTCTAGCGGGGGTCAATAGCTCCTACGAGCAGTACTTC.